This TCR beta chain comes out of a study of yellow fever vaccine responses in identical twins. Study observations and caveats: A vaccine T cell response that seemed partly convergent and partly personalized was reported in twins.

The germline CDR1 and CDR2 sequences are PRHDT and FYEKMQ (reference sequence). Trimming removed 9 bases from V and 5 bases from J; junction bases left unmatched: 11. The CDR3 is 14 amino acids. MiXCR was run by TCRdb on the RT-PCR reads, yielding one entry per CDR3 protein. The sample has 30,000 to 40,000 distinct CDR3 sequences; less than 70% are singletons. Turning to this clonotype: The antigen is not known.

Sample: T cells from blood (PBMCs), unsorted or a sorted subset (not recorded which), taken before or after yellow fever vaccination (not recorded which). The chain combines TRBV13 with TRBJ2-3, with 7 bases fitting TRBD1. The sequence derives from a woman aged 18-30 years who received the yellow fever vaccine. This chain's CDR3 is CARNRDSGGDTQYF. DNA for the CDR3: TGTGCCAGGAACCGGGACAGCGGTGGAGATACGCAGTATTTT.